This TCR beta chain derives from a study of CD8+ T cells in alopecia areata. Study summary: Those treated were given oral tofacitinib at 5 to 10 mg twice daily. Findings and limits, study-wide: With just one nonresponder, it is still uncertain whether baseline CD8+ expansion relates to response. Normal skin's resident alphabeta T cells are also sequenced in scalp samples. Scalp clonality, along with expanded CD8+ clones among the top 100, was significantly decreased by tofacitinib.

Regarding this clone: The target antigen is unknown.

Germline V gene lookup returns CDR1 MNHEY and CDR2 SVGAGI. The CDR3 contains 13 residues. Trimming removed 8 bases at V and 5 bases at J, with 15 bases between. As to treatment: oral pan-JAK inhibitor, 5-10 mg twice daily. cDNA reverse transcribed from extracted RNA served as the sequencing template. The protocol was immunoSEQ multiplex PCR, while the TCRdb copy is restricted to in-frame clones and leaves out a portion. The data hold around 160,000 clones, with 50% to 65% observed a single time. This receptor was obtained from a human donor with alopecia areata. The specimen comprised CD4+ T cells sorted from blood, sampled at week 24, from a patient treated with tofacitinib. The chain recombines TRBV6-5 with TRBJ2-5; D remains ambiguous. CDR3 loop: CASGRLGEETQYF. The CDR3 DNA is TGTGCCAGCGGGCGGCTAGGAGAGGAGACCCAGTACTTC.